The 18 T cell receptor beta chains listed next were all sequenced from one sample in a study of blood T cell repertoires in COVID-19 (dated by TCRdb to the early 2020s). Library method: the immunoSEQ multiplex PCR assay. In TCRdb, the immuneACCESS table is reduced to in-frame sequences with V and J assigned. These tables do not hold every clone; where another copy was compared, an unresolved V gene accounts for under half, and the others remain unexplained. The table for this sample lists about 240,000 clones; roughly nine tenths of them were counted only once. The ten top clones hold 7.2% of the sample. The sample was peripheral blood. The source of these receptors is a man aged 60-69 years who had recovered from COVID-19.

To note about this clone: Within the sample, other DNA sequences also encode this same CDR3. The V and J genes are TRBV3-1 (or the pseudogene TRBV3-2) and TRBJ2-1; 12 bases match TRBD2. Germline CDR1 reads LGHDT; CDR2 reads YNNKEL (reference sequence). The CDR3 totals 15 residues. The V gene end was trimmed by 2 bases and the J gene end by 4 bases; junction bases not matched to a gene: 0. Here the CDR3 reads CASSQTSGGYNEQFF. The DNA of the CDR3 is TGTGCCAGCAGCCAAACTAGCGGGGGGTACAATGAGCAGTTCTTC.

The rearrangement links TRBV10-3 to TRBJ2-3, with a tentative D call TRBD2 (5 bases). Germline V gene lookup returns CDR1 ENHRY and CDR2 SYGVKD. V lost 3 bases, J lost 0 bases, and 7 bases lay in between. This CDR3 has 14 amino acids. CDR3 DNA sequence: TGTGCCATCAGTGAACTAGGGAGCACAGATACGCAGTATTTT. Its protein product is CAISELGSTDTQYF.

This clone appeared once. The chain carries TRBV5-8 and TRBJ2-7; possibly TRBD1 for D (5 bases). V was clipped by 4 bases and J by 2 bases, with 16 bases between them. CDR3 length: 15 amino acids. Germline V lookup: CDR1 SGHTS, CDR2 YDEGEE. As DNA, the CDR3 is TGTGCCAGCAGCAATCAGGGTTCGGCGGCCTACGAGCAGTACTTC. Translation: CASSNQGSAAYEQYF.

The chain joins TRBV27 to TRBJ2-2; D gene uncertain. The germline V gene encodes CDR1 MNHEY and CDR2 SMNVEV (reference sequence). The CDR3 is made up of 14 amino acids. Trimming removed 1 base at V and 2 bases at J, with 5 bases between. CDR3: CASSLYTNTGELFF. DNA for the CDR3: TGTGCCAGCAGTTTATACACAAACACCGGGGAGCTGTTTTTT.

A single count supports this clone. The junction differs from germline at one of its ends, possibly a read error. The chain combines TRBV28 with TRBJ1-2; D is uncertain. Germline V gene data show CDR1 as MDHEN and CDR2 as SYDVKM. The CDR3 sequence is 16 residues long. The CDR3 spells CVSTLSRASRVYGYTF. CDR3 sequence (DNA): TGTGTCAGCACCCTGTCCCGGGCCTCGAGGGTCTATGGCTACACCTTC.

This clone was seen once. In DNA form, the CDR3 reads TGTGCCTGGAGTCGGGACAGGGGGCCCAATCAGCCCCAGCATTTT. It specifies CAWSRDRGPNQPQHF. V usage is TRBV30 and J usage is TRBJ1-5, with 12 bases identical to TRBD1. CDR1 and CDR2 (germline): GTSNPN, SVGIG (reference sequence). V lost 2 bases, J lost 3 bases, and 2 bases stayed unmatched. The CDR3 extends over 15 amino acids.

This clone was seen a few times. V usage is TRBV2 and J usage is TRBJ2-7, with D tentatively TRBD1 (5 bases). The CDR3 has 15 residues. Germline CDR1 and CDR2: SNHLY and FYNNEI. The V end lost 3 bases, the J end lost 0 bases, and 12 bases lay between the germline ends. The CDR3 nucleotides read TGTGCCAGCAGTGAGGGGCGTCTTAGCTCCTACGAGCAGTACGTC. Protein sequence: CASSEGRLSSYEQYV.

This chain uses TRBV5-4 with TRBJ1-2, with TRBD1 matching 9 bases. Germline assignment: CDR1 SGHNT and CDR2 YYREEE (reference sequence). The junction had 10 bases not matched to a gene; V was cut back by 0 bases and J by 4 bases. The CDR3 covers 17 residues. The chain's CDR3 is CASSLDLTGGNSYGYTF. CDR3 in DNA: TGTGCCAGCAGCTTGGATTTGACAGGGGGTAACTCCTATGGCTACACCTTC.

V usage is TRBV2 and J usage is TRBJ1-1; 8 bases are a match to TRBD1. The CDR3 covers 11 residues. The J segment lost 3 bases and the V segment lost 9 bases, leaving 0 bases of the junction unmatched. Germline V gene data show CDR1 as SNHLY and CDR2 as FYNNEI. The CDR3 is CARQGDTEAFF. For the CDR3, the DNA is TGTGCCAGACAGGGGGACACTGAAGCTTTCTTT.

The V call is TRBV18, the J call TRBJ1-6; no clear D. Looked up from germline, CDR1 is KGHSH and CDR2 is LQKENI. The germline V and J ends were trimmed by 5 bases and 5 bases, with 10 bases remaining between them. The CDR3 spans 14 residues. The DNA of the CDR3 is TGTGCCAGCTCAGATGAGAAACATAATTCACCCCTCCACTTT. This codes for CASSDEKHNSPLHF.

The genes are TRBV18 and TRBJ2-3; 8 bases are a match to TRBD1. The CDR3 sequence is 15 residues long. The V and J ends lost 2 bases and 3 bases, in that order; junction bases with no gene match: 4. Germline V gene data show CDR1 as KGHSH and CDR2 as LQKENI. CDR3 residues: CASSPSGGFTDTQYF. The CDR3, as DNA: TGTGCCAGCTCACCATCAGGGGGCTTTACAGATACGCAGTATTTT.

This sequence joins TRBV28 and TRBJ2-1, with D possibly TRBD2 on 5 matching bases. The CDR3 runs 15 residues. Per the germline V gene, CDR1 is MDHEN and CDR2 is SYDVKM. The V end lost 6 bases, the J end lost 2 bases, and 14 bases lay between the germline ends. The CDR3 coding sequence is TGTGCCAGCAGCGACCGGACGGGGACCTACAATGAGCAGTTCTTC. Residues: CASSDRTGTYNEQFF.

This chain uses TRBV20-1 with TRBJ2-7; unclear D gene. V was pared by 3 bases and J by 4 bases, with 7 bases between. Germline V gene sequence: CDR1 DFQATT, CDR2 SNEGSKA (reference sequence). This CDR3 spans 11 amino acids. CDR3 sequence (DNA): TGCAGTGCTAGGACTCCATACGAGCAGTACTTC. It encodes CSARTPYEQYF.

The rearrangement links TRBV7-2 to TRBJ2-1; 10 bases are a match to TRBD1. The ends lost 2 bases at V and 9 bases at J; junction bases unmatched: 7. This CDR3 comprises 15 residues. Per the germline V gene, CDR1 is SGHTA and CDR2 is FQGNSA. DNA of the CDR3: TGTGCCAGCAGCTTAAGGACAGGGGGATGGGGTGAGCAGTTCTTC. It specifies CASSLRTGGWGEQFF.

The CDR3 reads CASSVDSNQPQHF. The CDR3 DNA reads TGTGCCAGCAGTGTAGATAGCAATCAGCCCCAGCATTTT. The chain links TRBV6-2 or TRBV6-3 to TRBJ1-5; D gene uncertain. V gave up 5 bases and J gave up 0 bases, with 5 bases separating them. The CDR3 has 13 residues. Germline lookup yields CDR1 MNHEY and CDR2 SVGEGT.

In this sample, this clone turned up once. The gene calls are TRBV9 and TRBJ1-1; 7 nucleotides match TRBD1. The CDR3 sequence is 14 residues long. Germline trimming cut 4 bases from V and 1 base from J; bases unmatched to any gene: 4. Per the germline V gene, CDR1 is SGDLS and CDR2 is YYNGEE. CDR3 amino acids: CASSPRDRNTEAFF. DNA for the CDR3: TGTGCCAGCAGCCCGAGGGACAGGAACACTGAAGCTTTCTTT.

The genes are TRBV9 and TRBJ1-3, with 9 positions matching TRBD1. The germline V gene encodes CDR1 SGDLS and CDR2 YYNGEE. The CDR3 contains 17 residues. Trimming cost V 0 bases and J 3 bases; bases outside gene matches: 7. The CDR3 DNA is TGTGCCAGCAGCGTAGGGCCAGGACAGGGGAGTGGAAACACCATATATTTT. This sequence encodes CASSVGPGQGSGNTIYF.

The chain has TRBV7-7 and TRBJ2-6; tentatively, D is TRBD2 (6 bases). Per germline, CDR1 SSHAT and CDR2 FNYEAQ (reference sequence). The CDR3 sequence is 15 residues long. V was clipped by 5 bases and J by 2 bases, with 10 bases between them. The DNA of the CDR3 is TGTGCCAGCAGCCCGGAGGGACCTGGGGCCAACGTCCTGACTTTC. Amino acids: CASSPEGPGANVLTF.